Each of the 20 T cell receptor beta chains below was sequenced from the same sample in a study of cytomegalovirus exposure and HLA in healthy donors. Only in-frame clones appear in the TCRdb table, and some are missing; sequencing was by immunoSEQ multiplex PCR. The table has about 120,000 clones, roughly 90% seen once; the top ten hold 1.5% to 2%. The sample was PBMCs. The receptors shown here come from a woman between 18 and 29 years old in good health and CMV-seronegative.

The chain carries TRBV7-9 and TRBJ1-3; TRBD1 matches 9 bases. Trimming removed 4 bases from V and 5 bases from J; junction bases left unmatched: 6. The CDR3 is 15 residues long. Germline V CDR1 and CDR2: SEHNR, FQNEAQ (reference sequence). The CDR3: CASSYKQGARNTIYF. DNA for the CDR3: TGTGCCAGCAGCTATAAACAGGGGGCGCGAAACACCATATATTTT.

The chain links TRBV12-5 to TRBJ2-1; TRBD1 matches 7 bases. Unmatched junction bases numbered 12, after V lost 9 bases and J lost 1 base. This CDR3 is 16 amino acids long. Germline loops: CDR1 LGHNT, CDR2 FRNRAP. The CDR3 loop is CASAHLTGKSYNEQFF. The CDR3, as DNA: TGTGCTAGCGCCCATCTGACAGGGAAGTCCTACAATGAGCAGTTCTTC.

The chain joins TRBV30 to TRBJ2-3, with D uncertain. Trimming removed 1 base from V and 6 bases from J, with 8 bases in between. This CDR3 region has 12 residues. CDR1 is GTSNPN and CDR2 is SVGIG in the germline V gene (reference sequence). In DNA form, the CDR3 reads TGTGCCTGGAGTGCGGGTCCCGATACGCAGTATTTT. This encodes CAWSAGPDTQYF.

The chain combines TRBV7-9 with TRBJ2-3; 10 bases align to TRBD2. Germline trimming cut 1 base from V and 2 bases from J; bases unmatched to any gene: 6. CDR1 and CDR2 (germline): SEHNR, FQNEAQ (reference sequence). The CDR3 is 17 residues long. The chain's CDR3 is CASSLVRLAGYTDTQYF. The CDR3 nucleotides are TGTGCCAGCAGCTTAGTCAGACTAGCGGGTTACACAGATACGCAGTATTTT.

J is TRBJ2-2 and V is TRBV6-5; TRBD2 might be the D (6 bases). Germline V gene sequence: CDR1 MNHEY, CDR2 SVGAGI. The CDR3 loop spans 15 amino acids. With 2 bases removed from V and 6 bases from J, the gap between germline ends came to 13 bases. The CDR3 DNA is TGTGCCAGCAGTTACGGGGGAGGTGTCGCCGGGGAGCTGTTTTTT. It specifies CASSYGGGVAGELFF.

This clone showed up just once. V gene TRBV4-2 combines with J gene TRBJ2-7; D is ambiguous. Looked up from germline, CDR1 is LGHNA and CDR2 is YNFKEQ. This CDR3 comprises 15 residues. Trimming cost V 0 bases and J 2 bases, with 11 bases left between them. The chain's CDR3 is CASSQEEVGAYEQYF. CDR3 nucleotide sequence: TGTGCCAGCAGCCAAGAAGAGGTTGGTGCCTACGAGCAGTACTTC.

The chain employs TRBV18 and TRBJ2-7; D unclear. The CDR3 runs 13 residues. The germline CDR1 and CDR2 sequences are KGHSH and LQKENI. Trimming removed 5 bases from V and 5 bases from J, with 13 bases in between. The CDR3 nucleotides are TGTGCCAGCTCAGCGGATAGCTTTCACGAGCAGTACTTC. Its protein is CASSADSFHEQYF.

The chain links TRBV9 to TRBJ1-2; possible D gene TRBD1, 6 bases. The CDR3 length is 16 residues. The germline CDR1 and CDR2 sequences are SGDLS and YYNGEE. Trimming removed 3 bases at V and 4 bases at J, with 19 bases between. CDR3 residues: CASSEGEQGFTYGYTF. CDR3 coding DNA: TGTGCCAGCAGCGAAGGGGAACAGGGCTTCACCTATGGCTACACCTTC.

CDR3 residues: CASSEAGGIGKLFF. The CDR3 bases are TGTGCCAGCAGTGAAGCCGGGGGAATCGGAAAACTGTTTTTT. This chain connects TRBV2 to TRBJ1-4, with a weak D call TRBD1 (5 bases). Trimming removed 0 bases from V and 10 bases from J, with 12 bases in between. Germline V gives CDR1 SNHLY, CDR2 FYNNEI. The CDR3 is made up of 14 amino acids.

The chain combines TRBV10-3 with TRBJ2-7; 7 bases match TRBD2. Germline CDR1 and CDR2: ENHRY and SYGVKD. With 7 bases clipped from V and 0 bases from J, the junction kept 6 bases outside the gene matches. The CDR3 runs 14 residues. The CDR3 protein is CAIMGGTTSYEQYF. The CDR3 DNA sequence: TGTGCCATCATGGGGGGGACTACCTCCTACGAGCAGTACTTC.

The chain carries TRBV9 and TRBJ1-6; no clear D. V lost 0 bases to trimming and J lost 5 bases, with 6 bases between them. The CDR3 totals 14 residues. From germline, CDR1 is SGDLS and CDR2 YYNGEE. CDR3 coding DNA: TGTGCCAGCAGCGTAGTTGCAGATAATTCACCCCTCCACTTT. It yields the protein CASSVVADNSPLHF.

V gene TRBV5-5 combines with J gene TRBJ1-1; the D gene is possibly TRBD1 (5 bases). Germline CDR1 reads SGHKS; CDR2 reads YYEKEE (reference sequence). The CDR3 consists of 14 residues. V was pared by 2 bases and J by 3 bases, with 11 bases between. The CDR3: CASSFSGFDTEAFF. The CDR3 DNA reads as TGTGCCAGCAGCTTTTCAGGGTTCGACACTGAAGCTTTCTTT.

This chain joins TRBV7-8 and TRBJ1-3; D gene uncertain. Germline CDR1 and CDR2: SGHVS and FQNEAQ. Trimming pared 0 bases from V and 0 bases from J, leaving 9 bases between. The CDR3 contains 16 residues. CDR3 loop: CASSLALESSGNTIYF. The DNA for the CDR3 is TGTGCCAGCAGCTTAGCACTGGAGAGCTCTGGAAACACCATATATTTT.

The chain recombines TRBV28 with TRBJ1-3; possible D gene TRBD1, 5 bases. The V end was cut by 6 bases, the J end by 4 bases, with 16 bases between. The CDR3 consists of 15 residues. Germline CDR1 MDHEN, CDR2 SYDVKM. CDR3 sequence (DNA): TGTGCCAGCAGCCTCAGGCTACAGGCGGGAAACACCATATATTTT. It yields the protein CASSLRLQAGNTIYF.

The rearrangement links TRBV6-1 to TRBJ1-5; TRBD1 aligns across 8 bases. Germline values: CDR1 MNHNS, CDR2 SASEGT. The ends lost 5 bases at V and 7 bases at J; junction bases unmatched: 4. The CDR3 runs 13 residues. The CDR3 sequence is CASSPQGGQPQHF. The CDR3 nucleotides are TGTGCCAGCAGTCCACAGGGGGGGCAGCCCCAGCATTTT.

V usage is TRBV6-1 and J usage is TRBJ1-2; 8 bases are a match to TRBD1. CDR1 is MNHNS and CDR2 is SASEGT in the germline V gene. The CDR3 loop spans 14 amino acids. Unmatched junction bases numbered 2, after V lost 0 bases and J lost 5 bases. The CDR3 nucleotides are TGTGCCAGCAGTGAAGCCAGGGGGCCATATGGCTACACCTTC. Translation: CASSEARGPYGYTF.

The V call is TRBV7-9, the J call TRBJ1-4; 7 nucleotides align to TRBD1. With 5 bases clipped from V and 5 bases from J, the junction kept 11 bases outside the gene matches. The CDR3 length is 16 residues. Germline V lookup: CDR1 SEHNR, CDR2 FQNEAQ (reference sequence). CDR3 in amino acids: CASSPEPDRRNEKLFF. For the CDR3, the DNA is TGTGCCAGCAGCCCCGAGCCGGACAGGAGAAATGAAAAACTGTTTTTT.

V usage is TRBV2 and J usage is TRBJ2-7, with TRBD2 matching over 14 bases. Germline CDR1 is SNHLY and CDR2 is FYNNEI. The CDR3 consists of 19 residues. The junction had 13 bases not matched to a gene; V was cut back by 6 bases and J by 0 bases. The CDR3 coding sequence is TGTGCCAGCAGAACGAGCGGGACTAGCGGGGGACCGAGCTCCTACGAGCAGTACTTC. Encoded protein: CASRTSGTSGGPSSYEQYF.

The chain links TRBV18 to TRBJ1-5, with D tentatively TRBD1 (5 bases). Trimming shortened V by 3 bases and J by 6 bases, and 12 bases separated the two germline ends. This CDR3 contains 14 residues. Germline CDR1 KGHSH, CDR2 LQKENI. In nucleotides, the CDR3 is TGTGCCAGCTCACCCGGCGGGGCTACTCAGCCCCAGCATTTT. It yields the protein CASSPGGATQPQHF.

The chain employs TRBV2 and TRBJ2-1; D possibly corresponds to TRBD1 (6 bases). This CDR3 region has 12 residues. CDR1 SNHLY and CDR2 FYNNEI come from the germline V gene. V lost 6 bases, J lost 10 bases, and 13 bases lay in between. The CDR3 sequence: CASSKQGREQFF. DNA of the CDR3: TGTGCCAGCAGCAAACAGGGTCGCGAGCAGTTCTTC.